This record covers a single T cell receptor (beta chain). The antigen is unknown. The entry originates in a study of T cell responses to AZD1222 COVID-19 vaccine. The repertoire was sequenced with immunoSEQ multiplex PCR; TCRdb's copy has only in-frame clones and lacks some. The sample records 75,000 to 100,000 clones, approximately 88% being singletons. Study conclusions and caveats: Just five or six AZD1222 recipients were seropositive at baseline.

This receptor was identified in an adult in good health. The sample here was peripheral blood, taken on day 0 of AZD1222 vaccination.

Written as DNA, the CDR3 is TGTGCCACCAGCAGCCTCGGGGGCTACGAGCAGTACTTC. This encodes CATSSLGGYEQYF. V usage is TRBV15 and J usage is TRBJ2-7; a weak D match, TRBD2 (6 bases). The CDR3 totals 13 residues. V was trimmed by 3 bases and J by 3 bases, leaving 9 bases between them. In germline, CDR1 is LNHNV, CDR2 YYDKDF (reference sequence).